The clone carrying this T cell receptor beta chain was seen only a few times. Antigen: not known. These data come from a study of identical twins. The study, taken as a whole, reports: Those out-of-frame alpha sequences shared by twins showed an excess of low generation probability. Insertions were fewer in abundant cord blood beta clonotypes, whereas memory repertoires showed none of this pattern. Possibly, invariant MAIT and iNKT cells partly confounded zero-insertion analyses.

TCRdb analysed the 5' RACE reads with MiXCR anew, one entry per CDR3 protein. The data contain 350,000 to 600,000 distinct CDR3 sequences, 14% of them singletons. Per the germline V gene, CDR1 is ENHRY and CDR2 is SYGVKD. CDR3 size: 14 residues. Trimming stripped 6 bases from V and 2 bases from J, with 12 bases between. The donors were all healthy and Caucasian. The same specimen was also included in a second study, on yellow fever vaccine responses in identical twins.

Sequenced input: CD4+ T cells sorted from blood. The origin of this receptor is a young woman in good health. The chain uses TRBV10-3 and TRBJ2-3; perhaps TRBD1 as D (6 bases). CDR3 sequence: CAISADRDTDTQYF. CDR3 sequence (DNA): TGTGCCATCAGCGCGGACAGAGACACAGATACGCAGTATTTT.